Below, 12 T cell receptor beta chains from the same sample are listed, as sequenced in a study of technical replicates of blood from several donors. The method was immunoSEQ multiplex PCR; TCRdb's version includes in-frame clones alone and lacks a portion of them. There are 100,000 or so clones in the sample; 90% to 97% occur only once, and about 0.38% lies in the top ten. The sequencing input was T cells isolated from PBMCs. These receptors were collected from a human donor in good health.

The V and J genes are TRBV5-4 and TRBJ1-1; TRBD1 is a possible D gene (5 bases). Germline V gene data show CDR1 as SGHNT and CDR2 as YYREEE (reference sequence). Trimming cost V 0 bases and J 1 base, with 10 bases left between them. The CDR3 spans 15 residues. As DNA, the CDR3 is TGTGCCAGCAGCTTGGCAGGGTTAGAGAACACTGAAGCTTTCTTT. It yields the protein CASSLAGLENTEAFF.

The CDR3, as DNA: TGTGCCAGCAGCTTAATGGGGGACAGCTCCTACGAGCAGTACTTC. Protein sequence: CASSLMGDSSYEQYF. The rearrangement joins TRBV7-3 to TRBJ2-7; 7 bases are shared with TRBD1. V was pared by 1 base and J by 0 bases, with 3 bases of the junction left unmatched. This CDR3 has 15 residues. Germline V lookup: CDR1 SGHTA, CDR2 FQGTGA.

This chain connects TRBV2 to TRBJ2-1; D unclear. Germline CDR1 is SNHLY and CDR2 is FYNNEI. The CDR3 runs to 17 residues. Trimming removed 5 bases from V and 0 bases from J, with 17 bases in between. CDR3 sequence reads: CASSLLLGQSSYNEQFF. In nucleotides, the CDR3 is TGTGCCAGCAGTCTACTGCTTGGGCAGAGCTCCTACAATGAGCAGTTCTTC.

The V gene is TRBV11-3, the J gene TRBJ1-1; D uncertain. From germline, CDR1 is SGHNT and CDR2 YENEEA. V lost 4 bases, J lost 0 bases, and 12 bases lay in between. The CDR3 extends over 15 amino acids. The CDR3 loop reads CASSSTRGLNTEAFF. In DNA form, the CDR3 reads TGTGCCAGCAGCTCAACGAGAGGCTTGAACACTGAAGCTTTCTTT. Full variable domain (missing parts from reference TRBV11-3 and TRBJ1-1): EAGVVQSPRYKIIEKKQPVAFWCNPISGHNTLYWYLQNLGQGPELLIRYENEEAVDDSQLPKDRFSAERLKGVDSTLKIQPAELGDSAVYLCASSSTRGLNTEAFFGQGTRLTVV.

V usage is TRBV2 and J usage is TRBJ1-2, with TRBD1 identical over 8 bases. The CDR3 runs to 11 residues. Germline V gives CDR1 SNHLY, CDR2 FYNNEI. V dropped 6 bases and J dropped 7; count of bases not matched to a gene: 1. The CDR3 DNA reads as TGTGCCAGCAGGGACAGGGTTGGCTACACCTTC. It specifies CASRDRVGYTF.

The CDR3 DNA sequence: TGTGCCAGCAGCCCCCGCGTAGCGGATGCTGCCTACGAGCAGTACTTC. It is translated as CASSPRVADAAYEQYF. The J gene is TRBJ2-7, the V gene TRBV11-3, with a tentative D call TRBD2 (6 bases). Trimming took 5 bases from V and 2 from J, leaving 19 bases between them. The length of the CDR3 is 16 residues. Germline loops: CDR1 SGHNT, CDR2 YENEEA. Drawing the rest from reference TRBV11-3 and TRBJ2-7, the complete variable domain is EAGVVQSPRYKIIEKKQPVAFWCNPISGHNTLYWYLQNLGQGPELLIRYENEEAVDDSQLPKDRFSAERLKGVDSTLKIQPAELGDSAVYLCASSPRVADAAYEQYFGPGTRLTVT.

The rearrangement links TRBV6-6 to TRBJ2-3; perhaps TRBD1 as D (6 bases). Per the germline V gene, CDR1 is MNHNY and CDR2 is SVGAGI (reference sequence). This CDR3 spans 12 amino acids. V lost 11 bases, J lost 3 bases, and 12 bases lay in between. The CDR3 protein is CASMQGTDTQYF. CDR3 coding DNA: TGTGCCTCTATGCAGGGGACAGATACGCAGTATTTT.

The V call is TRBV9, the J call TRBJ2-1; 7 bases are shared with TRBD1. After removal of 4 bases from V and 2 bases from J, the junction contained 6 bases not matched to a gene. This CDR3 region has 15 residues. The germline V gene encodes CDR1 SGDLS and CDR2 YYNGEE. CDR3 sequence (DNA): TGTGCCAGCAGCTCGTCGGGACAGACCTACAATGAGCAGTTCTTC. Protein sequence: CASSSSGQTYNEQFF.

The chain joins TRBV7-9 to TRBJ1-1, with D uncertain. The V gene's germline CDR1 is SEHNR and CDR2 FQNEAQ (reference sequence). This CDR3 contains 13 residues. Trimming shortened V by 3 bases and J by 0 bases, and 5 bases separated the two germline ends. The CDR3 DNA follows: TGTGCCAGCAGCTTCCCCGTGAACACTGAAGCTTTCTTT. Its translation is CASSFPVNTEAFF.

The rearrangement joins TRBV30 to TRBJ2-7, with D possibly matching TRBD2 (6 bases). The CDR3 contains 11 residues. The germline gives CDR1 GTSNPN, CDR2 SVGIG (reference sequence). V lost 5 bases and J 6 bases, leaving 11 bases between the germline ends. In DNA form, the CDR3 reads TGTGCCTGGCTCTACGGGGGCGAGCAGTACTTC. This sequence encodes CAWLYGGEQYF.

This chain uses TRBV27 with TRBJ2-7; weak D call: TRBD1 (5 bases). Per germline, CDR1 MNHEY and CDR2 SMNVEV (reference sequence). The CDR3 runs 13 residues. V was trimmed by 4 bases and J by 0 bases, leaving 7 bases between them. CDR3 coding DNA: TGTGCCAGCAGTTGGGGCAGCTCCTACGAGCAGTACTTC. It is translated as CASSWGSSYEQYF.

Here the CDR3 DNA reads TGCGCCAGCAGTCAAGGACAGGATTGTTCGTGTGGAGATACGCAGTATTTT. Translating gives CASSQGQDCSCGDTQYF. The V and J genes are TRBV23-1 and TRBJ2-3, with 7 bases matching TRBD1. TRBV23-1 is recorded as an ORF, its role being uncertain. The CDR3 consists of 17 residues. J gave up 5 bases and V 2 bases, and 13 bases lay outside the gene matches.